The T cell receptor beta chain under discussion was sequenced for a study of blood T cell repertoires in COVID-19. Study information: Sample material is recorded as cDNA or gDNA derived from T cells, B-cell-depleted T cells, or PBMCs.

This CDR3 spans 15 amino acids. Germline lookup yields CDR1 MGHRA and CDR2 YSYEKL. Trimming took 0 bases from V and 2 from J, leaving 10 bases between them. Profiled with immunoSEQ multiplex PCR; TCRdb holds only in-frame clones, not every one. The sample yields 350,000 to 400,000 clones, approximately 90% seen once. This chain links TRBV4-1 with TRBJ2-5, with a weak D call TRBD1 (5 bases). Sample: PBMCs or T cells enriched from blood (not recorded which). The sequence was obtained from a woman between 18 and 29 years old who had recovered from COVID-19. The CDR3 sequence: CASSQEGRQQETQYF. CDR3 DNA sequence: TGCGCCAGCAGCCAAGAGGGTCGACAGCAAGAGACCCAGTACTTC.